These 2 T cell receptor beta chains share one sample of origin, sequenced in a study of shared clonotypes between healthy human individuals (dated by TCRdb to the early 2020s). Library preparation employed the immunoSEQ multiplex PCR assay. What TCRdb holds here is the immuneACCESS table cut down to in-frame rearrangements. Part of the clones is not present; checked against another copy, under half of the missing clones reflect an unresolved V gene, and the others are unexplained. For this sample the table gives 950,000 to 1,100,000 clones, of which 70% to 80% were detected only once. 0.55% to 0.7% of the sample is held by the ten biggest clonotypes. Sequenced sample: memory CD4+ T cells from PBMCs. The sample's cell subset or site label, in plain terms: CD45RA-negative fraction. These receptors all stem from a young man in good health. Some clones in this sample may be carry-over from other donors' samples.

The chain is built from TRBV4-1 and TRBJ1-2, with no clear D. Trimming took off 3 bases at V and 3 bases at J, with 11 bases between the two ends. The germline gives CDR1 MGHRA, CDR2 YSYEKL. This CDR3 is built from 14 residues. The DNA for the CDR3 is TGCGCCAGCAGCCAGTCGATCGCGGACTATGGCTACACCTTC. Residues: CASSQSIADYGYTF.

The rearrangement joins TRBV30 to TRBJ1-1; D is unclear. Trimming took off 1 base at V and 10 bases at J, with 16 bases between the two ends. Germline V lookup: CDR1 GTSNPN, CDR2 SVGIG (reference sequence). CDR3 length: 13 amino acids. This CDR3 is CAWSGRADPAAFF. The DNA of the CDR3 is TGTGCCTGGAGTGGCCGAGCCGACCCGGCAGCTTTCTTT.